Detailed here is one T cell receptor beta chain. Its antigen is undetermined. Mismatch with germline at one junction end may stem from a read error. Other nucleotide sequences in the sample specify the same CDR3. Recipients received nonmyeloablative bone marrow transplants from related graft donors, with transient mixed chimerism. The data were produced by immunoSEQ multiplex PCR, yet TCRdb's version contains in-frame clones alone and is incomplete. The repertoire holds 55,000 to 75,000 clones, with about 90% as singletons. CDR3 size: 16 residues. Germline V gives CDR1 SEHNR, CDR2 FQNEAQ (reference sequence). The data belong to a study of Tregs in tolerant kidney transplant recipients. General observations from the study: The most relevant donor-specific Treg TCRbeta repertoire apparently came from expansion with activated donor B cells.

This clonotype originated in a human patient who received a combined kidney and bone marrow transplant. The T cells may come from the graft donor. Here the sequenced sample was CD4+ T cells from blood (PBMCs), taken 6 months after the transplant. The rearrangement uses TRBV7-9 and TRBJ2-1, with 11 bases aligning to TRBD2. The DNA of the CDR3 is TGCGCCAGCAGCGTCTCACTAGCGGGGGCGTACAATGAGCAGTTCTTC. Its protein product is CASSVSLAGAYNEQFF.